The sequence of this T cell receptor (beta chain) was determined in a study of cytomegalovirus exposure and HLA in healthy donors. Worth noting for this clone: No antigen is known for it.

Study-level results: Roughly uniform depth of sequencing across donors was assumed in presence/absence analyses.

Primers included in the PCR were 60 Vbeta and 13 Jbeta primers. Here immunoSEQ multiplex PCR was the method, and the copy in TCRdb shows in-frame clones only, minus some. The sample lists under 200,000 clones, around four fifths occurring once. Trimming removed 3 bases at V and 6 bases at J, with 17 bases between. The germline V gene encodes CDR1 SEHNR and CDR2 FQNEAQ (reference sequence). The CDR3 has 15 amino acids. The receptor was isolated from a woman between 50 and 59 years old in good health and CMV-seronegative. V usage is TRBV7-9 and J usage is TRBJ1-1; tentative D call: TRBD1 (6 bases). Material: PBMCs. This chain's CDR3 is CASSFYTGKYAEAFF. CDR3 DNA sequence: TGTGCCAGCAGCTTTTATACAGGGAAGTATGCTGAAGCTTTCTTT.